A single sample is the source of the 31 T cell receptor beta chains below, sequenced in a study of spatial heterogeneity in lung cancer. The study, taken as a whole, reports: For expanded intratumoral alpha and beta TCRs, counts tracked tumor mutation counts.

Their cognate antigens are unknown. Each CDR3 protein is one row after TCRdb ran MiXCR on the 5' RACE reads. Among more than 10,000 distinct CDR3 sequences listed, over 4.5% were seen once. Documented time point: sample taken at primary tumor resection. The specimen comprised lung tumor tissue, sampled at surgery. These receptors came from a male donor with early-stage non-small cell lung cancer.

This clonotype was detected only a few times. For a library built for alpha chains, this beta chain is a stray read; little rests on its size. This chain connects TRBV20-1 to TRBJ2-6; D is uncertain. The V gene's germline CDR1 is DFQATT and CDR2 SNEGSKA (reference sequence). Trimming pared 3 bases from V and 0 bases from J, leaving 9 bases between. The CDR3 runs 15 residues. CDR3 in amino acids: CSASGIGSGANVLTF. The CDR3, as DNA: TGCAGTGCTAGTGGGATAGGCTCTGGGGCCAACGTCCTGACTTTC.

On this clonotype itself: This beta chain appears as a stray read in a library generated for alpha chains; its size is not informative. Here the CDR3 reads CASSPSRVYERQGEQYF. The CDR3 DNA reads TGTGCCAGCTCACCGTCCCGGGTATATGAGAGGCAAGGGGAGCAGTACTTC. The V and J genes are TRBV18 and TRBJ2-7; D call uncertain. Germline V gene sequence: CDR1 KGHSH, CDR2 LQKENI. This CDR3 contains 17 residues. Between the trimmed V and J ends, which lost 3 bases and 7 bases, there was a span of 25 bases.

This clonotype has a count of ten or more. For a library built for alpha chains, this beta chain is a stray read; little rests on its size. The chain has TRBV6-2 or TRBV6-3 and TRBJ1-5, with 7 bases fitting TRBD1. With 5 bases clipped from V and 2 bases from J, the junction kept 6 bases outside the gene matches. The length of the CDR3 is 15 residues. Germline V lookup: CDR1 MNHEY, CDR2 SVGEGT. Here the CDR3 DNA reads TGTGCCAGCAGTCCCAGGGGGTCGGGCAATCAGCCCCAGCATTTT. This encodes CASSPRGSGNQPQHF.

Ten or more counts support this clonotype. Since it is a stray read in a library aimed at alpha chains, this beta chain has a size that is not meaningful. The chain links TRBV5-6 to TRBJ2-7; 7 bases are a match to TRBD1. This CDR3 comprises 14 residues. The ends lost 6 bases at V and 0 bases at J; junction bases unmatched: 6. Germline CDR1 reads SGHDT; CDR2 reads YYEEEE. The CDR3 DNA reads as TGTGCCAGCATTGGTGGGGACAGCTCCTACGAGCAGTACTTC. It yields the protein CASIGGDSSYEQYF.

By sample share, this clonotype is medium-sized. As an off-target read in a library built for alpha chains, this beta chain has a frequency of little significance. This chain links TRBV28 with TRBJ1-5, with D perhaps matching TRBD1 (6 bases). This CDR3 has 18 residues. Germline CDR1 reads MDHEN; CDR2 reads SYDVKM. Trimming removed 2 bases from V and 7 bases from J, with 24 bases in between. The CDR3: CASSLNTYGAGDYQPQHF. CDR3 bases: TGTGCCAGCAGTTTAAATACCTATGGGGCAGGGGATTACCAGCCCCAGCATTTT.

This clonotype was seen at least ten times. The library was built for alpha chains, so this beta chain is an off-target read and its size means little. The rearrangement links TRBV25-1 to TRBJ2-7; D possibly corresponds to TRBD2 (5 bases). Trimming took 5 bases from V and 5 from J, leaving 13 bases between them. Germline CDR1 reads MGHDK; CDR2 reads SYGVNS. The CDR3 is 13 residues long. DNA of the CDR3: TGTGCCAGCAGTCACCCTTACGGGGACGAGCAGTACTTC. This codes for CASSHPYGDEQYF.

This clonotype was counted at least ten times. This beta chain lies outside the target of a library built for alpha chains; its clone size means little. The CDR3 DNA reads as TGCGCCAGCAGCCAAGTCTCCAGAAATAATTCACCCCTCCACTTT. Protein sequence: CASSQVSRNNSPLHF. V and J are TRBV4-3 and TRBJ1-6; no reliable D call. CDR1 LGHNA and CDR2 YSLEER come from the germline V gene. V was pared by 1 base and J by 5 bases, with 9 bases between. This CDR3 region has 15 residues.

This clonotype was recorded at least ten times. A library made for alpha chains picked up this beta chain off target, so its size means little. V and J are TRBV20-1 and TRBJ2-3; a possible D gene is TRBD2 (5 bases). The CDR3 runs 15 residues. V was shortened by 6 bases and J by 0 bases, with 16 bases between the two germline ends. Germline CDR1 DFQATT, CDR2 SNEGSKA (reference sequence). DNA for the CDR3: TGCAGTGCCCCTAGGTCCGGCGGGAGCACAGATACGCAGTATTTT. It encodes CSAPRSGGSTDTQYF.

In its sample, this clonotype was seen a few times. This beta chain appears as a stray read in a library generated for alpha chains; its size is not informative. V is TRBV7-2 and J is TRBJ2-3, with D possibly being TRBD1 (6 bases). Germline V gene sequence: CDR1 SGHTA, CDR2 FQGNSA. The V end lost 5 bases, the J end lost 2 bases, and 14 bases lay between the germline ends. The CDR3 is 15 amino acids. The DNA of the CDR3 is TGTGCCAGCAGCCAGGGGCTAGCCTACACAGATACGCAGTATTTT. Protein sequence: CASSQGLAYTDTQYF.

This clonotype was picked up a small number of times. This beta chain represents an off-target read in a library built for alpha chains; its size is of limited meaning. This chain links TRBV6-5 with TRBJ2-7, with D perhaps matching TRBD1 (6 bases). The length of the CDR3 is 14 residues. Germline V gives CDR1 MNHEY, CDR2 SVGAGI. The V and J ends lost 6 bases and 5 bases respectively, with 17 bases between them. The CDR3 DNA reads as TGTGCCAGCAGAAACACCCGGGACACAGACGAGCAGTACTTC. This sequence encodes CASRNTRDTDEQYF.

This clonotype came up many times. This beta chain was picked up by a library intended for alpha chains and is off target, so its count carries little meaning. The rearrangement links TRBV28 to TRBJ1-4; D is unresolved. Germline V lookup: CDR1 MDHEN, CDR2 SYDVKM. V gave up 7 bases and J gave up 3 bases, with 6 bases separating them. This CDR3 comprises 12 residues. The CDR3 region has the DNA TGTGCCAGCACCAGCGCTAATGAAAAACTGTTTTTT. Its translation is CASTSANEKLFF.

This clonotype has at least ten counts. The library was built for alpha chains, so this beta chain is an off-target read and its size means little. V and J are TRBV2 and TRBJ2-1; D might be TRBD1 (7 bases). Germline V lookup: CDR1 SNHLY, CDR2 FYNNEI. Trimming took off 4 bases at V and 0 bases at J, with 16 bases between the two ends. The length of the CDR3 is 17 residues. This CDR3 is CASSAGGPGSSYNEQFF. CDR3 DNA sequence: TGTGCCAGCAGTGCAGGGGGGCCCGGGAGCTCCTACAATGAGCAGTTCTTC.

This clonotype was counted many times. Because this beta chain is a stray read in a library intended to capture alpha chains, its abundance should not be given much weight. This sequence joins TRBV29-1 and TRBJ2-1; 8 bases are shared with TRBD1. The CDR3 loop spans 15 amino acids. V was clipped by 4 bases and J by 5 bases; unmatched bases: 10. Germline values: CDR1 SQVTM, CDR2 ANQGSEA. This chain's CDR3 is CSVVSGTGYNNEQFF. For the CDR3, the DNA is TGCAGCGTTGTTTCTGGGACAGGATATAACAATGAGCAGTTCTTC.

This clonotype was detected many times. This beta chain lies outside the target of a library built for alpha chains; its clone size means little. The chain recombines TRBV19 with TRBJ2-2; 9 bases are a match to TRBD1. V was pared by 2 bases and J by 6 bases, with 7 bases of the junction left unmatched. Germline assignment: CDR1 LNHDA and CDR2 SQIVND (reference sequence). This CDR3 is built from 16 residues. CDR3 sequence: CASSIPGQGGPGELFF. CDR3 nucleotide sequence: TGTGCCAGTAGTATACCGGGACAGGGAGGTCCCGGGGAGCTGTTTTTT.

This clonotype has ten or more counts. Because this beta chain is a stray read in a library intended to capture alpha chains, its abundance should not be given much weight. This chain uses TRBV13 with TRBJ2-7; D might be TRBD2 (5 bases). Between the trimmed V and J ends, which lost 3 bases and 0 bases, there was a span of 9 bases. This CDR3 comprises 14 residues. Per germline, CDR1 PRHDT and CDR2 FYEKMQ (reference sequence). The CDR3 is CASSLSGSSYEQYF. The CDR3 DNA sequence: TGTGCCAGCAGCTTGTCTGGGAGCTCCTACGAGCAGTACTTC.

This clonotype was recorded many times. A library prepared for alpha chains yielded this beta chain as an off-target read; its size is of little meaning. The CDR3 spells CASSSPGQGSIGELFF. In nucleotides, the CDR3 is TGTGCCAGCAGCTCCCCGGGACAGGGGTCGATCGGGGAGCTGTTTTTT. The rearrangement joins TRBV5-4 to TRBJ2-2, with TRBD1 matching 10 bases. Germline loops: CDR1 SGHNT, CDR2 YYREEE (reference sequence). V was clipped by 3 bases and J by 7 bases; unmatched bases: 9. This CDR3 comprises 16 residues.

This clonotype was seen repeatedly, ten times or more. Being off target in a library aimed at alpha chains, this beta chain has a size of little meaning. The gene calls are TRBV20-1 and TRBJ2-2; weak D call: TRBD2 (6 bases). Trimming stripped 1 base from V and 1 base from J, with 13 bases between. The CDR3 length is 16 residues. Germline V gene sequence: CDR1 DFQATT, CDR2 SNEGSKA (reference sequence). The CDR3, as DNA: TGCAGTGCTAGAGGTCCCCGGGGGAGGAACACCGGGGAGCTGTTTTTT. The encoded protein is CSARGPRGRNTGELFF.

As regards this clonotype: This beta chain came through as a stray read in a library set up for alpha chains, and its size says little. The genes are TRBV29-1 and TRBJ1-3; D unresolved. The CDR3 loop spans 12 amino acids. The germline V gene has CDR1 SQVTM and CDR2 ANQGSEA. Trimming took off 4 bases at V and 3 bases at J, with 7 bases between the two ends. CDR3 in DNA: TGCAGCGTTGTATTCGTTGGAAACACCATATATTTT. Its protein product is CSVVFVGNTIYF.

This clonotype was found many times. For a library built for alpha chains, this beta chain is a stray read; little rests on its size. V is TRBV27 and J is TRBJ2-3; 8 bases are shared with TRBD1. This CDR3 region has 12 residues. Germline CDR1 is MNHEY and CDR2 is SMNVEV (reference sequence). V trimming: 5 bases; J trimming: 8 bases; junction bases outside the gene matches: 3. The CDR3 loop is CASSLTGGTQYF. For the CDR3, the DNA is TGTGCCAGCAGTCTTACAGGGGGTACGCAGTATTTT.

This clonotype was counted ten times or more. This beta chain appears as a stray read in a library generated for alpha chains; its size is not informative. This sequence joins TRBV18 and TRBJ2-2, with 9 positions matching TRBD1. V gave up 3 bases and J gave up 4 bases; unmatched junction bases: 9. CDR1 is KGHSH and CDR2 is LQKENI in the germline V gene. The CDR3 runs 17 residues. The DNA for the CDR3 is TGTGCCAGCTCACCGCTTGGACAGGGGCGAGGCACCGGGGAGCTGTTTTTT. Translated, it gives CASSPLGQGRGTGELFF.

This clonotype was detected many times. The library was prepared for alpha chains; this beta chain is a stray read, so its frequency means little. The chain couples TRBV7-2 to TRBJ2-5, with D unclear. The CDR3 consists of 13 residues. Trimming stripped 3 bases from V and 5 bases from J, with 10 bases between. Per germline, CDR1 SGHTA and CDR2 FQGNSA. In DNA, the CDR3 is TGTGCCAGCAGCTTCCGTAGGGATGAGACCCAGTACTTC. It specifies CASSFRRDETQYF. The full variable domain, rest sourced from reference TRBV7-2 and TRBJ2-5, is GAGVSQSPSNKVTEKGKDVELRCDPISGHTALYWYRQSLGQGLEFLIYFQGNSAPDKSGLPSDRFSAERTGGSVSTLTIQRTQQEDSAVYLCASSFRRDETQYFGPGTRLLVL.

This clonotype turned up a few times. This beta chain appears as a stray read in a library generated for alpha chains; its size is not informative. The chain has TRBV6-1 and TRBJ1-2; possibly TRBD1 for D (6 bases). Germline V gene lookup returns CDR1 MNHNS and CDR2 SASEGT. The CDR3 runs to 15 residues. V lost 1 base, J lost 8 bases, and 17 bases lay in between. The CDR3 loop reads CASSEGPGRGSGYTF. As DNA, the CDR3 is TGTGCCAGCAGTGAAGGCCCGGGCAGGGGAAGCGGCTACACCTTC.

This clonotype has a count of ten or more. This beta chain appears as a stray read in a library generated for alpha chains; its size is not informative. The J gene is TRBJ1-4, the V gene TRBV12-3 or TRBV12-4; no firm D call. The CDR3 loop spans 14 amino acids. V shed 5 bases and J shed 10 bases, with 17 bases lying between them. In nucleotides, the CDR3 is TGTGCCAGCAGTCTCGACAAGGCCCCGGGAAAACTGTTTTTT. The encoded protein is CASSLDKAPGKLFF.

The sample holds many counts of this clonotype. As an off-target read in a library built for alpha chains, this beta chain has a frequency of little significance. The chain is built from TRBV7-2 and TRBJ2-1, with TRBD2 identical over 7 bases. Germline CDR1 reads SGHTA; CDR2 reads FQGNSA. The CDR3 length is 13 residues. V lost 1 base and J lost 6; bases outside the gene matches: 0. The chain's CDR3 is CASSLERGNEQFF. The CDR3, as DNA: TGTGCCAGCAGCTTAGAGCGGGGCAATGAGCAGTTCTTC.

This clonotype has just a few counts. In a library made to pick up alpha chains, this beta chain is a stray read with a size that means little. The gene calls are TRBV14 and TRBJ2-7; D unresolved. The length of the CDR3 is 14 residues. Germline lookup yields CDR1 SGHDN and CDR2 FVKESK. Trimming pared 1 base from V and 3 bases from J, leaving 10 bases between. CDR3 loop: CASSQAWNSYEQYF. The DNA for the CDR3 is TGTGCCAGCAGCCAAGCTTGGAATAGCTACGAGCAGTACTTC.

In its sample, this clonotype was seen many times. A library prepared for alpha chains yielded this beta chain as an off-target read; its size is of little meaning. The chain has TRBV4-2 and TRBJ2-5; the D gene is possibly TRBD2 (7 bases). In germline, CDR1 is LGHNA, CDR2 YNFKEQ. The germline V and J ends were trimmed by 0 bases and 7 bases, with 15 bases remaining between them. The CDR3 contains 15 residues. CDR3 sequence: CASSQDGGGRGTQYF. The CDR3 DNA is TGTGCCAGCAGCCAAGATGGCGGGGGCAGGGGGACCCAGTACTTC.

This clonotype has at least ten counts. Since the library was made to target alpha chains, this beta chain is a stray read and its abundance is not meaningful. The gene calls are TRBV5-5 and TRBJ1-5, with D perhaps TRBD1 (6 bases). The V end was cut by 2 bases, the J end by 6 bases, with 15 bases between. Germline CDR1 is SGHKS and CDR2 is YYEKEE (reference sequence). This CDR3 region has 15 residues. The CDR3 is CASSFRNTGIQPQHF. CDR3 sequence (DNA): TGTGCCAGCAGCTTTCGTAACACAGGGATTCAGCCCCAGCATTTT.

Concerning this clonotype: A library prepared for alpha chains yielded this beta chain as an off-target read; its size is of little meaning. The chain carries TRBV4-1 and TRBJ1-2, with D possibly matching TRBD1 (6 bases). V was shortened by 2 bases and J by 11 bases, with 24 bases between the two germline ends. This CDR3 is built from 16 residues. Germline V gene lookup returns CDR1 MGHRA and CDR2 YSYEKL. The CDR3 loop reads CASSQNDGDKSRVYTF. The CDR3 region has the DNA TGCGCCAGCAGCCAAAACGACGGGGACAAATCCAGGGTGTACACCTTC.

As concerns this clonotype: This beta chain is an off-target read within a library intended for alpha chains, so its frequency means little. The rearrangement links TRBV19 to TRBJ1-5; D gene uncertain. V was clipped by 6 bases and J by 4 bases, with 7 bases between them. The V gene's germline CDR1 is LNHDA and CDR2 SQIVND (reference sequence). CDR3 length: 12 residues. In DNA form, the CDR3 reads TGTGCCAGTAGGGAGGCGAATCAGCCCCAGCATTTT. Residues: CASREANQPQHF.

In this sample, this clonotype turned up once. This beta chain represents an off-target read in a library built for alpha chains; its size is of limited meaning. The chain uses TRBV20-1 and TRBJ2-7; either TRBD1 or TRBD2 may fit D (6 bases each). Looked up from germline, CDR1 is DFQATT and CDR2 is SNEGSKA (reference sequence). The V end was cut by 1 base, the J end by 7 bases, with 17 bases between. The CDR3 contains 14 residues. CDR3 coding DNA: TGCAGTGCTAGAGGATATGGGGGGCGCGAGGAGCAGTACTTC. Encoded protein: CSARGYGGREEQYF.

This clonotype was seen ten or more times. As an off-target read in a library built for alpha chains, this beta chain has a frequency of little significance. The V gene is TRBV20-1, the J gene TRBJ2-2; D might be TRBD2 (6 bases). The germline CDR1 and CDR2 sequences are DFQATT and SNEGSKA (reference sequence). This CDR3 is built from 16 residues. Trimming cost V 0 bases and J 3 bases, with 14 bases left between them. CDR3 sequence (DNA): TGCAGTGCTAGAGATCTAGGACTACACCACACCGGGGAGCTGTTTTTT. Its translation is CSARDLGLHHTGELFF.